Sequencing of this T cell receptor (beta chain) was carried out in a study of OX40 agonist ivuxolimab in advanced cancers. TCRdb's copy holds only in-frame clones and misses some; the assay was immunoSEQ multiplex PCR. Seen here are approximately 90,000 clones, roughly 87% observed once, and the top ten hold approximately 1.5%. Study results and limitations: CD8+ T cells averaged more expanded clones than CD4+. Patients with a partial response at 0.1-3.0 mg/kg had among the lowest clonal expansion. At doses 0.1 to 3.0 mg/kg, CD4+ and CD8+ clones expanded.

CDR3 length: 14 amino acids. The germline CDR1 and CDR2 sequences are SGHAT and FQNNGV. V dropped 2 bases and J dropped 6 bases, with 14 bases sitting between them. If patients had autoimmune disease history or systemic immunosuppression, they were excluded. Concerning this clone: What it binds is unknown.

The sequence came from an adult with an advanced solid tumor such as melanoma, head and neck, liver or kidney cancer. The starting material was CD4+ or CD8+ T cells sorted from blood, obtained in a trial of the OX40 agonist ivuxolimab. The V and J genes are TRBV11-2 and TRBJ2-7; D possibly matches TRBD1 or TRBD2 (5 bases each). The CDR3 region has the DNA TGTGCCAGCAGCTTACTGGGCTCCGGGACCGAGCAGTACTTC. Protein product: CASSLLGSGTEQYF.